This TCR beta chain was captured by sequencing in a study of T-cell reconstitution after alpha-beta-depleted transplantation in children. The library targeted TCRbeta and was prepared with unique molecular identifiers. From the PCR reads, TCRdb called clonotypes with MiXCR, one entry per CDR3 protein. The sample holds fewer than 550,000 distinct CDR3 sequences, over 9.5% seen once. This clonotype was observed a few times. V was trimmed by 5 bases and J by 7 bases, leaving 18 bases between them. Germline lookup yields CDR1 MNHNS and CDR2 SASEGT. The CDR3 contains 15 residues. The receptor was derived from a child aged 2-15 years with inherited bone marrow failure, due to receive a stem cell transplant. The material sequenced was PBMCs, taken before TCRalphabeta/CD19-depleted stem cell transplant. The rearrangement joins TRBV6-1 to TRBJ2-1; tentatively, D is TRBD1 (5 bases). The CDR3 DNA reads TGTGCCAGCAGTCCACCCCCCTCAGGGATGAATGAGCAGTTCTTC. Its translation: CASSPPPSGMNEQFF.